This T cell receptor (beta chain) was captured in a study of tissue T cells after allogeneic stem cell transplantation. Overall study results and limits: In patients and mice, blood and spleen missed much of tissue repertoire.

The CDR3 length is 15 residues. After removal of 5 bases from V and 4 bases from J, the junction contained 5 bases not matched to a gene. CDR1 is LNHNV and CDR2 is YYDKDF in the germline V gene (reference sequence). Libraries were prepared by immunoSEQ multiplex PCR; TCRdb keeps only in-frame clonotypes and omits some of them. The sample carries fewer than 30,000 clones, 73% recorded once. Comments on this clone: Its antigen is still unknown.

This chain joins TRBV15 and TRBJ2-3, with 11 bases aligning to TRBD1. The receptor's source is a female donor at least 60 years old with lung cancer. Sequenced here: tissue from the ileum, sampled at autopsy. DNA of the CDR3: TGTGCCACCAGCGCCGGGACAGGGGGAGCAGATACGCAGTATTTT. It encodes CATSAGTGGADTQYF.